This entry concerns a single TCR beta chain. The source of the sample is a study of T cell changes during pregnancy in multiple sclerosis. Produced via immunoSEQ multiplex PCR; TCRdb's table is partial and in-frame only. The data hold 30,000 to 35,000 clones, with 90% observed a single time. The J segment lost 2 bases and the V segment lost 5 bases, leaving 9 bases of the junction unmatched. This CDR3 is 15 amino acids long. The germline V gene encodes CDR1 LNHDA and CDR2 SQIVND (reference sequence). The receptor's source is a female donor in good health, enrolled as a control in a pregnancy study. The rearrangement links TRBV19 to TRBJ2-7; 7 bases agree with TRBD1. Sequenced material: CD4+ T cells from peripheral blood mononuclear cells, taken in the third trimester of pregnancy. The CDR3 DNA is TGTGCCAGTAGTGAGAGGAGACAGGGACCCTACGAGCAGTACTTC. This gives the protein CASSERRQGPYEQYF.